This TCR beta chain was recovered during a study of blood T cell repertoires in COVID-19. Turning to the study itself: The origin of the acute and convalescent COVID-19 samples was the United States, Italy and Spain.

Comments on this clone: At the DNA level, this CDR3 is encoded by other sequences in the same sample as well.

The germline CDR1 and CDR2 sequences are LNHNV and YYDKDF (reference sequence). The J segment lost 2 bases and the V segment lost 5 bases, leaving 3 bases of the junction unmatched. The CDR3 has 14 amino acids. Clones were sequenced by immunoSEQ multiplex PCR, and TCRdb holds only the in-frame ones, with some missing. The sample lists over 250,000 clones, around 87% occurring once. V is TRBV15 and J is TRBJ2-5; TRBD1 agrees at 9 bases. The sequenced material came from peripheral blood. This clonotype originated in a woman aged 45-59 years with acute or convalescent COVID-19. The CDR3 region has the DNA TGTGCCACCAGCGCAGACAGGGGGCAAGAGACCCAGTACTTC. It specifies CATSADRGQETQYF. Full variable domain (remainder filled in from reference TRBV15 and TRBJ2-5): DAMVIQNPRYQVTQFGKPVTLSCSQTLNHNVMYWYQQKSSQAPKLLFHYYDKDFNNEADTPDNFQSRRPNTSFCFLDIRSPGLGDTAMYLCATSADRGQETQYFGPGTRLLVL.